Below are 10 T cell receptor beta chains sequenced from a single sample in a study of CD8 T cells in Susac syndrome. RNA was extracted with the RNeasy kit, and a quantity of roughly 0.45 to 1 ug was reverse transcribed using random hexamers. TCRdb used MiXCR to reprocess the immunoSEQ multiplex PCR reads, holding one entry per CDR3 protein. Altogether roughly 170,000 distinct CDR3 sequences are present, 93% being singletons, with the ten largest covering roughly 0.098%. Source material: CD4+ T cells from PBMCs. These receptor sequences come from a human donor with multiple sclerosis.

CDR3 coding DNA: TGTGCCAGCAGCTGGCGGACAGGGGAAAATTCACCCCTCCACTTT. It encodes CASSWRTGENSPLHF. The chain joins TRBV7-9 to TRBJ1-6, with 9 bases that match TRBD1. Per germline, CDR1 SEHNR and CDR2 FQNEAQ (reference sequence). The V segment lost 4 bases and the J segment 7 bases; nucleotides outside the gene matches: 5. This CDR3 is 15 amino acids long.

V gene TRBV6-5 combines with J gene TRBJ2-1; a weak D match, TRBD2 (5 bases). CDR1 is MNHEY, CDR2 SVGAGI, per germline. Trimming left V 0 bases short and J 5 bases short, with 8 bases between. This CDR3 is built from 14 residues. Here the CDR3 reads CASSYSRRDNEQFF. CDR3 DNA sequence: TGTGCCAGCAGTTACTCCCGGCGGGACAATGAGCAGTTCTTC.

J is TRBJ2-7 and V is TRBV3-1; TRBD2 agrees at 13 bases. CDR3 length: 16 residues. J was trimmed by 5 bases and V by 4 bases; bases with no gene match: 8. CDR1 and CDR2 (germline): LGHDT, YNNKEL (reference sequence). CDR3 nucleotides: TGTGCCAGCAGCCCTAAGTGGACTAGCGGGAGACACGAGCAGTACTTC. This codes for CASSPKWTSGRHEQYF.

The chain employs TRBV9 and TRBJ2-5; D is unresolved. Trimming removed 3 bases from V and 5 bases from J, with 14 bases in between. The CDR3 covers 14 residues. Germline CDR1 is SGDLS and CDR2 is YYNGEE. The CDR3 loop is CASSGPPVGETQYF. The CDR3 DNA reads TGTGCCAGCAGCGGCCCCCCGGTGGGGGAGACCCAGTACTTC.

The CDR3 nucleotides are TGTGCCAGCAGTGGGGGGATCTCCTACAATGAGCAGTTCTTC. Encoded protein: CASSGGISYNEQFF. The chain is built from TRBV2 and TRBJ2-1; D tentatively fits TRBD1 or TRBD2 (5 bases each). This CDR3 spans 14 amino acids. Trimming took off 4 bases at V and 0 bases at J, with 7 bases between the two ends. Germline V CDR1 and CDR2: SNHLY, FYNNEI.

The J gene is TRBJ2-5, the V gene TRBV7-9; D is possibly TRBD2 (5 bases). In germline, CDR1 is SEHNR, CDR2 FQNEAQ (reference sequence). V lost 5 bases and J 3 bases, leaving 10 bases between the germline ends. This CDR3 contains 13 residues. The CDR3 protein is CASSQTREETQYF. Written as DNA, the CDR3 is TGTGCCAGCAGCCAAACTAGAGAAGAGACCCAGTACTTC.

The chain links TRBV30 to TRBJ2-2; D is ambiguous. CDR1 and CDR2 from the germline V gene are GTSNPN and SVGIG (reference sequence). The V end was cut by 0 bases, the J end by 4 bases, with 15 bases between. CDR3 length: 16 residues. CDR3: CAWSVRQSGPTGELFF. The CDR3 nucleotides are TGTGCCTGGAGTGTACGTCAATCAGGACCCACCGGGGAGCTGTTTTTT.

The rearrangement joins TRBV28 to TRBJ2-7; D ambiguous. CDR1 is MDHEN, CDR2 SYDVKM, per germline. The V and J ends lost 8 bases and 2 bases respectively, with 19 bases between them. CDR3 size: 15 residues. CDR3 residues: CASRPGIGYPYEQYF. The CDR3 nucleotides read TGTGCCAGCCGACCAGGCATAGGCTACCCCTACGAGCAGTACTTC.

The gene calls are TRBV12-3 or TRBV12-4 and TRBJ2-2; 10 positions agree with TRBD1. Germline trimming cut 5 bases from V and 7 bases from J; bases unmatched to any gene: 4. CDR3 length: 14 residues. The CDR3 coding sequence is TGTGCCAGCAGTCCGACAGGGGGCTTCGGGGAGCTGTTTTTT. This sequence encodes CASSPTGGFGELFF.

The V gene is TRBV6-4, the J gene TRBJ2-7, with TRBD1 matching 8 bases. V was clipped by 6 bases and J by 4 bases; unmatched bases: 5. The CDR3 totals 13 residues. CDR1 and CDR2 (germline): MRHNA, SNTAGT. The CDR3 DNA follows: TGTGCCAGCAGGGACAGGGTTGGATACGAGCAGTACTTC. It is translated as CASRDRVGYEQYF.